Shown below are 26 T cell receptor beta chains from a single sample sequenced in a study of blood T cells in healthy people across ages. A J-beta primer mix and a sample-barcoded 5' primer were used in a second PCR of roughly 7 to 12 cycles. TCRdb reanalysed the 5' RACE reads using MiXCR and keeps one entry per CDR3 protein. The sample lists about 1.5 million distinct CDR3 sequences, 42% occurring once. Sequencing was carried out using blood. The receptors were gathered from a woman aged 18-35 years in good health.

This clonotype was seen a handful of times. The chain links TRBV2 to TRBJ2-1; D not resolved. Trimming left V 3 bases short and J 8 bases short, with 11 bases between. Germline values: CDR1 SNHLY, CDR2 FYNNEI. The length of the CDR3 is 13 residues. The CDR3 here is CASSDVKGYEQFF. Written as DNA, the CDR3 is TGTGCCAGCAGTGATGTTAAGGGTTATGAGCAGTTCTTC.

This clonotype was observed once. The chain employs TRBV2 and TRBJ2-1; the match to TRBD2 covers 10 bases. The CDR3 has 16 amino acids. Trimming removed 4 bases from V and 2 bases from J; junction bases left unmatched: 5. The germline V gene has CDR1 SNHLY and CDR2 FYNNEI. The CDR3 loop reads CASSVRSGGAYNEQFF. In DNA, the CDR3 is TGTGCCAGCAGTGTTCGAAGCGGGGGGGCCTACAATGAGCAGTTCTTC.

The chain couples TRBV4-1 to TRBJ1-2; D is perhaps TRBD1 (6 bases). The CDR3 sequence is 16 residues long. V was shortened by 1 base and J by 7 bases, with 19 bases between the two germline ends. Per germline, CDR1 MGHRA and CDR2 YSYEKL. The CDR3 region has the DNA TGCGCCAGCAGCCAAGCTCTGGACAGCCCAGCAGGTGGCTACACCTTC. This gives the protein CASSQALDSPAGGYTF.

This rearrangement joins TRBV6-6 to TRBJ1-5; D is perhaps TRBD1 (5 bases). The ends were cut back, 6 bases at V and 6 bases at J, with 12 bases in the middle. The germline gives CDR1 MNHNY, CDR2 SVGAGI (reference sequence). This CDR3 has 13 amino acids. CDR3 residues: CASSPTDVQPQHF. CDR3 nucleotide sequence: TGTGCCAGCAGCCCGACAGATGTTCAGCCCCAGCATTTT.

The rearrangement uses TRBV5-6 and TRBJ2-5; D is unresolved. V lost 2 bases to trimming and J lost 3 bases, with 5 bases between them. The CDR3 consists of 12 residues. Germline assignment: CDR1 SGHDT and CDR2 YYEEEE. The CDR3 region has the DNA TGTGCCAGCAGCTTTCACAAAGAGACCCAGTACTTC. Residues: CASSFHKETQYF.

This clonotype was observed many times. The V gene is TRBV7-3, the J gene TRBJ1-2; 11 positions agree with TRBD1. Germline V gene data show CDR1 as SGHTA and CDR2 as FQGTGA. The CDR3 loop spans 15 amino acids. V lost 0 bases, J lost 10 bases, and 7 bases stayed unmatched. CDR3: CASSLTGGQGGDYTF. The CDR3 bases are TGTGCCAGCAGCTTAACGGGGGGACAGGGGGGCGACTACACCTTC.

The J gene is TRBJ2-1, the V gene TRBV10-3; D may be TRBD1 or TRBD2 (6 bases each). There are 16 residues in the CDR3. Looked up from germline, CDR1 is ENHRY and CDR2 is SYGVKD. V was pared by 0 bases and J by 5 bases, with 14 bases between. The CDR3 region is CAISESGAKRDNEQFF. The DNA of the CDR3 is TGTGCCATCAGTGAGTCGGGGGCAAAGCGGGACAATGAGCAGTTCTTC.

The rearrangement joins TRBV5-1 to TRBJ2-6; D is unresolved. V was shortened by 6 bases and J by 1 base, with 5 bases between the two germline ends. The CDR3 spans 13 residues. Germline V lookup: CDR1 SGHRS, CDR2 YFSETQ. CDR3 in amino acids: CASKGSGANVLTF. In nucleotides, the CDR3 is TGCGCCAGCAAGGGTTCTGGGGCCAACGTCCTGACTTTC.

This chain links TRBV20-1 with TRBJ1-2; D not resolved. The CDR3 is 13 residues long. The germline V gene has CDR1 DFQATT and CDR2 SNEGSKA (reference sequence). The V gene lost 1 base and the J gene lost 8 bases, with 14 bases spanning the gap. The CDR3 spells CSARVPDTKGYTF. CDR3 DNA sequence: TGCAGTGCTAGAGTACCGGATACTAAAGGCTACACCTTC.

The gene calls are TRBV5-1 and TRBJ2-4; 10 positions match TRBD1. With 1 base clipped from V and 1 base from J, the junction kept 8 bases outside the gene matches. The CDR3 loop spans 18 amino acids. Per the germline V gene, CDR1 is SGHRS and CDR2 is YFSETQ. The CDR3: CASSLLDQGQGAKNIQYF. For the CDR3, the DNA is TGCGCCAGCAGCTTGCTCGACCAGGGACAGGGGGCCAAAAACATTCAGTACTTC.

The table lists this clonotype with a count of one. The V gene is TRBV18, the J gene TRBJ1-4, with TRBD1 matching 9 bases. Germline V CDR1 and CDR2: KGHSH, LQKENI. This CDR3 comprises 15 residues. V was clipped by 6 bases and J by 7 bases; unmatched bases: 9. Here the CDR3 DNA reads TGTGCCAGCTCCTACCGAGGGGACAGGGCTGAAAAACTGTTTTTT. It specifies CASSYRGDRAEKLFF.

V is TRBV5-1 and J is TRBJ2-1, with TRBD1 matching 7 bases. Trimming removed 4 bases from V and 5 bases from J; junction bases left unmatched: 9. This CDR3 is 15 amino acids long. CDR1 and CDR2 from the germline V gene are SGHRS and YFSETQ. The CDR3 DNA reads TGCGCCAGCAGCCCCAGCTATGGGACAGACAATGAGCAGTTCTTC. Protein sequence: CASSPSYGTDNEQFF.

CDR3 residues: CANEDLQPQHF. The CDR3 DNA reads as TGTGCCAACGAGGATCTTCAGCCCCAGCATTTT. J is TRBJ1-5 and V is TRBV6-4; D remains unclear. This CDR3 is built from 11 residues. Germline CDR1 and CDR2: MRHNA and SNTAGT. Trimming removed 10 bases at V and 6 bases at J, with 10 bases between.

The chain links TRBV7-2 to TRBJ2-5, with TRBD2 matching over 10 bases. The CDR3 runs 15 residues. Germline trimming cut 5 bases from V and 2 bases from J; bases unmatched to any gene: 5. Germline lookup yields CDR1 SGHTA and CDR2 FQGNSA. The CDR3 is CASSLWTSGQETQYF. Written as DNA, the CDR3 is TGTGCCAGCAGCCTGTGGACTAGCGGTCAAGAGACCCAGTACTTC.

The rearrangement links TRBV3-1 to TRBJ2-5, with D hard to call. The ends were cut back, 10 bases at V and 0 bases at J, with 9 bases in the middle. The germline V gene encodes CDR1 LGHDT and CDR2 YNNKEL (reference sequence). This CDR3 region has 12 residues. The CDR3 spells CATGRYQETQYF. The CDR3 DNA reads as TGTGCCACCGGAAGATACCAAGAGACCCAGTACTTC.

The chain joins TRBV5-1 to TRBJ2-1; 7 nucleotides align to TRBD1. CDR1 and CDR2 (germline): SGHRS, YFSETQ. Trimming at V came to 10 bases and at J to 1 base, leaving 8 bases not matched to a gene. This CDR3 comprises 14 residues. The CDR3 DNA reads TGCGCCCGCACGCCGGGACAGTCCTACAATGAGCAGTTCTTC. Translation: CARTPGQSYNEQFF.

This clonotype was seen more than once but under ten times. The genes are TRBV5-1 and TRBJ2-7; the D gene is possibly TRBD2 (5 bases). The germline CDR1 and CDR2 sequences are SGHRS and YFSETQ. The CDR3 consists of 16 residues. V gave up 0 bases and J gave up 2 bases, with 15 bases separating them. In DNA form, the CDR3 reads TGCGCCAGCAGCTTGGTATCAGGAGGCCACCCCTACGAGCAGTACTTC. Translated, it gives CASSLVSGGHPYEQYF.

In its sample, this clonotype was seen a few times. Here the CDR3 DNA reads TGTGCCAGCCAAAACGGACCCTCCTACGAGCAGTACTTC. Amino acid sequence: CASQNGPSYEQYF. The rearrangement joins TRBV6-2 or TRBV6-3 to TRBJ2-7; D not certain. Trimming cost V 8 bases and J 0 bases, with 11 bases left between them. Germline CDR1 reads MNHEY; CDR2 reads SVGEGT. CDR3 length: 13 amino acids.

This rearrangement joins TRBV10-3 to TRBJ2-5, with 8 bases aligning to TRBD1. From germline, CDR1 is ENHRY and CDR2 SYGVKD. After removal of 3 bases from V and 2 bases from J, the junction contained 5 bases not matched to a gene. The CDR3 runs to 15 residues. CDR3 DNA sequence: TGTGCCATCAGTGACGCACAGGGGGGTCAAGAGACCCAGTACTTC. Its protein product is CAISDAQGGQETQYF.

This chain joins TRBV4-2 and TRBJ2-2, with D maybe TRBD2 (5 bases). CDR1 and CDR2 (germline): LGHNA, YNFKEQ. V gave up 1 base and J gave up 4 bases, with 16 bases separating them. This CDR3 region has 17 residues. In DNA form, the CDR3 reads TGTGCCAGCAGCCAAGGTGGGAGCGCGCCAATCACCGGGGAGCTGTTTTTT. This codes for CASSQGGSAPITGELFF.

This clonotype appeared a few times. This chain joins TRBV3-1 and TRBJ1-4; D might be TRBD1 (5 bases). With 1 base removed from V and 7 bases from J, the gap between germline ends came to 16 bases. The germline gives CDR1 LGHDT, CDR2 YNNKEL (reference sequence). The CDR3 contains 16 residues. The CDR3 sequence: CASSQGGRKGFEKLFF. In DNA, the CDR3 is TGTGCCAGCAGCCAAGGAGGCAGGAAGGGGTTTGAAAAACTGTTTTTT.

About this clonotype: It is unclear where the CDR3 begins or ends on the DNA, so no DNA is shown, and the CDR3 is as TCRdb lists it. The V call is TRBV21-1, the J call TRBJ2-7. TRBV21-1 is an annotated pseudogene. Ends included, the CDR3 has 15 residues. The CDR3 reads CASSKVGDGTYEQYF.

This clonotype was detected ten times or more. CDR3 bases: TGTGCCAGCAGCCAAGATAGTCGCGAGCAGTACTTC. Encoded protein: CASSQDSREQYF. The chain joins TRBV3-1 to TRBJ2-7; D is ambiguous. This CDR3 comprises 12 residues. Germline V CDR1 and CDR2: LGHDT, YNNKEL (reference sequence). V dropped 0 bases and J dropped 6 bases, with 6 bases sitting between them.

V and J are TRBV5-6 and TRBJ1-1; no reliable D call. The CDR3 length is 14 residues. Germline V gene lookup returns CDR1 SGHDT and CDR2 YYEEEE. Deletions cut 2 bases from V and 0 bases from J, with 8 bases between. This CDR3 reads CASSFYLLNTEAFF. CDR3 nucleotides: TGTGCCAGCAGCTTTTATCTGTTGAACACTGAAGCTTTCTTT. The complete variable domain, with remaining parts taken from reference TRBV5-6 and TRBJ1-1, reads DAGVTQSPTHLIKTRGQQVTLRCSPKSGHDTVSWYQQALGQGPQFIFQYYEEEERQRGNFPDRFSGHQFPNYSSELNVNALLLGDSALYLCASSFYLLNTEAFFGQGTRLTVV.

The chain carries TRBV2 and TRBJ2-1; 7 nucleotides align to TRBD1. CDR1 is SNHLY and CDR2 is FYNNEI in the germline V gene. J was trimmed by 5 bases and V by 8 bases; bases with no gene match: 12. The CDR3 runs to 15 residues. In DNA, the CDR3 is TGTGCCAGCGTGTTGGGCCGGGACAGTCACAATGAGCAGTTCTTC. Translating gives CASVLGRDSHNEQFF.

There are a few counts of this clonotype. The chain is built from TRBV4-1 and TRBJ2-7; D gene uncertain. V gave up 0 bases and J gave up 7 bases, with 22 bases separating them. The CDR3 runs to 17 residues. CDR1 is MGHRA and CDR2 is YSYEKL in the germline V gene. The CDR3 nucleotides are TGCGCCAGCAGCCAAGATGGGCACCCGAGCTCCTACAATGAGCAGTACTTC. This translates into CASSQDGHPSSYNEQYF.